The source of this T cell receptor (beta chain) is a study of OX40 agonist ivuxolimab in advanced cancers. Germline lookup yields CDR1 LGHNA and CDR2 YSLEER. CDR3 length: 13 amino acids. Unmatched junction bases numbered 5, after V lost 2 bases and J lost 8 bases. This clone has just one count. Profiling relied on immunoSEQ multiplex PCR, and the TCRdb table lists in-frame clones only, not all of them. Of about 33,000 clones in the sample, around 90% were seen once. The rearrangement uses TRBV4-3 and TRBJ1-1; 7 nucleotides agree with TRBD1. The input for sequencing was CD4+ or CD8+ T cells sorted from blood, taken in a trial of the OX40 agonist ivuxolimab. This TCR was sampled from an adult with an advanced solid tumor such as melanoma, head and neck, liver or kidney cancer. CDR3 in amino acids: CASSQLTGAEAFF. The CDR3 nucleotides read TGCGCCAGCAGCCAACTTACAGGGGCAGAAGCTTTCTTT.